This T cell receptor (beta chain) was identified during a study of control samples from healthy donors and cancer patients. The assay was immunoSEQ multiplex PCR, and TCRdb's table has in-frame clones only and misses some. The sample lists about 150,000 clones, 90% to 95% occurring once. With 3 bases removed from V and 7 bases from J, the gap between germline ends came to 12 bases. This CDR3 comprises 13 residues. This clone was detected only once. This chain connects TRBV12-3 or TRBV12-4 to TRBJ1-1; no definite D call. Specimen: PBMCs. The sequence came from a man aged 55 to 70 with colorectal cancer. The DNA for the CDR3 is TGTGCCAGCAGTTTTTCCAGGCCTAGTGAAGCTTTCTTT. Its protein is CASSFSRPSEAFF.